This note documents a single T cell receptor beta chain sequence. The read ends 3 residues before the CDR3 terminus; that terminus is restored from the germline J gene. The germline V gene has CDR1 LNHDA and CDR2 SQIVND (reference sequence). The CDR3 is 18 residues long. After removal of 4 bases from V and 0 bases from J, the junction contained 7 bases not matched to a gene. Assay: immunoSEQ multiplex PCR; the TCRdb copy retains only in-frame clones and omits some. The sample shows roughly 50,000 clones, and less than 40% sits with its ten largest clones. The sample originates from a study of T cells in women clearing cervical HPV infection.

Source material: blood buffy coat. The source is a woman between 18 and 70 years old with a cervical HPV16 infection that either progressed to CIN3+ or cleared (not recorded which). This chain joins TRBV19 and TRBJ2-1; 12 bases are a match to TRBD2. The part of the CDR3 DNA that was read is TGTGCCAGTAGTACTGGACTAGCGGGGATGAGCTCCTACAATGAG. Its translation is CASSTGLAGMSSYNE. The whole CDR3 is CASSTGLAGMSSYNEQFF.